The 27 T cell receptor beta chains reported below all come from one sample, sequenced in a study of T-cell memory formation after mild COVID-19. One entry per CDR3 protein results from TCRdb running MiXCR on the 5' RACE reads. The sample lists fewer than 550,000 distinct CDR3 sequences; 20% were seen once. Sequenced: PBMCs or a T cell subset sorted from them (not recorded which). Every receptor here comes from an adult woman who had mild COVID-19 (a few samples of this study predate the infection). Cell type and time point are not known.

The CDR3 here is CASSSRGQGYGYTF. The CDR3 DNA follows: TGTGCCAGCAGTTCCCGGGGACAGGGCTATGGCTACACCTTC. V gene TRBV6-2 or TRBV6-3 combines with J gene TRBJ1-2; TRBD1 agrees at 9 bases. Losses at the gene ends were 4 bases for V and 4 bases for J; bases not matched to a gene: 4. CDR1 is MNHEY, CDR2 SVGEGT, per germline. The CDR3 sequence is 14 residues long.

For the CDR3, the DNA is TGTGCCAGCACCCGAGAAATTCAGGGTCAGCCCCAGCATTTT. Translating gives CASTREIQGQPQHF. The rearrangement uses TRBV6-1 and TRBJ1-5, with D tentatively TRBD1 (5 bases). Between the trimmed V and J ends, which lost 7 bases and 6 bases, there was a span of 16 bases. Germline lookup yields CDR1 MNHNS and CDR2 SASEGT. The CDR3 consists of 14 residues.

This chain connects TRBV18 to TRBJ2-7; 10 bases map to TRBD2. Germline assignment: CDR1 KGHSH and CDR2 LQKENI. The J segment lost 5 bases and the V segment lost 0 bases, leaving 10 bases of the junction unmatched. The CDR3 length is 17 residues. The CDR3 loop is CASSPPEAGGPTDEQYF. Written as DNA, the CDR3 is TGTGCCAGCTCACCACCGGAAGCGGGGGGGCCCACCGACGAGCAGTACTTC. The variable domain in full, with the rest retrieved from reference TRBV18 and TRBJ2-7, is NAGVMQNPRHLVRRRGQEARLRCSPMKGHSHVYWYRQLPEEGLKFMVYLQKENIIDESGMPKERFSAEFPKEGPSILRIQQVVRGDSAAYFCASSPPEAGGPTDEQYFGPGTRLTVT.

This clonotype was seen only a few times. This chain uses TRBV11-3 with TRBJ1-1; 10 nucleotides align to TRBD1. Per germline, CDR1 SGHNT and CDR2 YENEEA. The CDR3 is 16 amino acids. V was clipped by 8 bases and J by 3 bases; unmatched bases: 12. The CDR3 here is CASGAGQGIGDTEAFF. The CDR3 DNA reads TGTGCCAGCGGTGCGGGACAGGGGATAGGAGACACTGAAGCTTTCTTT.

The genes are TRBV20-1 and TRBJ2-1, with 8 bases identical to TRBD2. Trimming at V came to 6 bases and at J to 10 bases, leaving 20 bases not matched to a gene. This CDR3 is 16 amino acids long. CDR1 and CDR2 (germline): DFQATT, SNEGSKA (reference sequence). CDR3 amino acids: CSASMISGSRTREQFF. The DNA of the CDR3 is TGCAGTGCCTCCATGATAAGCGGGAGCCGCACTCGCGAGCAGTTCTTC.

The CDR3, as DNA: TGTGCCAGCAGTTGGTGGGGCGCGAGTGAAAAACTGTTTTTT. This codes for CASSWWGASEKLFF. The gene calls are TRBV12-3 or TRBV12-4 and TRBJ1-4, with D possibly matching TRBD1 (5 bases). This CDR3 spans 14 amino acids. V shed 4 bases and J shed 7 bases, with 13 bases lying between them.

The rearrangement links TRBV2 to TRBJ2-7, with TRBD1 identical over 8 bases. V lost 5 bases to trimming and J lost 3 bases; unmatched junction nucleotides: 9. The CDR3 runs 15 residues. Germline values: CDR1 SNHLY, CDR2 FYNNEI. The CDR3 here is CASSHIPGQVYEQYF. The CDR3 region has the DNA TGTGCCAGCAGTCACATACCGGGACAGGTCTACGAGCAGTACTTC. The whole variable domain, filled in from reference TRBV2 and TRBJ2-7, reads EPEVTQTPSHQVTQMGQEVILRCVPISNHLYFYWYRQILGQKVEFLVSFYNNEISEKSEIFDDQFSVERPDGSNFTLKIRSTKLEDSAMYFCASSHIPGQVYEQYFGPGTRLTVT.

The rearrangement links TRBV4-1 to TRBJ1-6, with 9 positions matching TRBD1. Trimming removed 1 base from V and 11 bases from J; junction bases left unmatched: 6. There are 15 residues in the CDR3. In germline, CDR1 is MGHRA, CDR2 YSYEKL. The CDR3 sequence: CASSQAGQGSAPLHF. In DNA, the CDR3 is TGCGCCAGCAGCCAAGCAGGACAGGGGTCTGCACCCCTCCACTTT.

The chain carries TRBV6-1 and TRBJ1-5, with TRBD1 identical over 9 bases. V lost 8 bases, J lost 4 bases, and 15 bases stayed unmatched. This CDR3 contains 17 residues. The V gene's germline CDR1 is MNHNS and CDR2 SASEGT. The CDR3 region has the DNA TGTGCCAGCCACCCGGGACAGGGATCTTTAGGGAATCAGCCCCAGCATTTT. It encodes CASHPGQGSLGNQPQHF.

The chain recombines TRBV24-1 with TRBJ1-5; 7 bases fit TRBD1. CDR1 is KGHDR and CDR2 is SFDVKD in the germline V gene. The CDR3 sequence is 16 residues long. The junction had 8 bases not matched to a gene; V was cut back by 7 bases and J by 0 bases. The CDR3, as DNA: TGTGCCACCAGACAACAGGGGAAGAATAGCAATCAGCCCCAGCATTTT. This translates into CATRQQGKNSNQPQHF.

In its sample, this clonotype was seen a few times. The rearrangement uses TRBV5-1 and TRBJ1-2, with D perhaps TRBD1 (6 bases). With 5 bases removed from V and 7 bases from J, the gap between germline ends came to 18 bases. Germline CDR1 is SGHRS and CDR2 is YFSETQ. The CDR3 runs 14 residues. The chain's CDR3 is CASSNIQGDGGYTF. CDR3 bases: TGCGCCAGCAGTAATATACAGGGAGATGGTGGCTACACCTTC.

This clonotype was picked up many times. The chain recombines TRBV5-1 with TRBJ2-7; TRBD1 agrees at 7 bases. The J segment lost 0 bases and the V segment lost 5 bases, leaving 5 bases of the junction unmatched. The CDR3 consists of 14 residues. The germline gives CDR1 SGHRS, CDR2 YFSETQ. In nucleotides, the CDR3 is TGCGCCAGCAGAACAGGGGACGTCTCCTACGAGCAGTACTTC. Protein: CASRTGDVSYEQYF.

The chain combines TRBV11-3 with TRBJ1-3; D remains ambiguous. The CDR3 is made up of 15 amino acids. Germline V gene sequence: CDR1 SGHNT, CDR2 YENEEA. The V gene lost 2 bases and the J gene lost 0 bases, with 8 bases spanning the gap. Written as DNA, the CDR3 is TGTGCCAGCAGCTTAAGGGTATCCTCTGGAAACACCATATATTTT. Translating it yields CASSLRVSSGNTIYF. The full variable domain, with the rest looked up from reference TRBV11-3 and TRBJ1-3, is EAGVVQSPRYKIIEKKQPVAFWCNPISGHNTLYWYLQNLGQGPELLIRYENEEAVDDSQLPKDRFSAERLKGVDSTLKIQPAELGDSAVYLCASSLRVSSGNTIYFGEGSWLTVV.

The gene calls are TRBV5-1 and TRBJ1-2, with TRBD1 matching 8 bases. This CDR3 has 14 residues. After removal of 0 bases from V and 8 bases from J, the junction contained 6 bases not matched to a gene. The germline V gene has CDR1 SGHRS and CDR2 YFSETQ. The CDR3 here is CASSLGQGAQGYTF. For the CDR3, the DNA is TGCGCCAGCAGCTTGGGGCAGGGGGCGCAGGGCTACACCTTC.

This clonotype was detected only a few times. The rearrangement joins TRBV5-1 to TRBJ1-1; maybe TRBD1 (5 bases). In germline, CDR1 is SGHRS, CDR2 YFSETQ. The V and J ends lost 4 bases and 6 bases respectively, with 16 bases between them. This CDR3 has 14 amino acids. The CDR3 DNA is TGCGCCAGCAGCGCGGGACGGATCAACGCTGAAGCTTTCTTT. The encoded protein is CASSAGRINAEAFF.

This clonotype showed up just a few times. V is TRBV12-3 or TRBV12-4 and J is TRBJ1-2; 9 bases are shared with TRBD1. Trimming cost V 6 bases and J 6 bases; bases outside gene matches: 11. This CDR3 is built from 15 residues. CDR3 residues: CASSTPGQGLDGYTF. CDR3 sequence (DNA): TGTGCCAGCAGCACCCCCGGACAGGGGTTGGATGGCTACACCTTC.

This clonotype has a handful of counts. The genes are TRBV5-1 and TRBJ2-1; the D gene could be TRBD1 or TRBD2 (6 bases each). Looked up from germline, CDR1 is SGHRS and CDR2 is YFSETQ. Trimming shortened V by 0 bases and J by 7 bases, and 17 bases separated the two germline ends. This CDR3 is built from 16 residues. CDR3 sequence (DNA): TGCGCCAGCAGCTTGGTCGGTGGGGGGCCAGGGAATGAGCAGTTCTTC. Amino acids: CASSLVGGGPGNEQFF.

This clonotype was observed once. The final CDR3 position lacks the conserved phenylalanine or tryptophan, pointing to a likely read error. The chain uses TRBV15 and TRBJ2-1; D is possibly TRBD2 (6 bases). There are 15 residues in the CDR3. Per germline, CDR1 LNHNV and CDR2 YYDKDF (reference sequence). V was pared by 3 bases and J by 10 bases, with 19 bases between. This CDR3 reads CATSRRLARYQEQFL. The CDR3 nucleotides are TGTGCCACCAGCAGGCGGCTAGCGCGTTACCAGGAGCAGTTCCTC.

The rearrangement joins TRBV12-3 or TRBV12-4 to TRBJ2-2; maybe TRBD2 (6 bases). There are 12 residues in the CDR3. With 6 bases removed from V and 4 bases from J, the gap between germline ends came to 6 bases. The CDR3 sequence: CASRGGTGELFF. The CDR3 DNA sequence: TGTGCCAGCAGGGGAGGCACCGGGGAGCTGTTTTTT.

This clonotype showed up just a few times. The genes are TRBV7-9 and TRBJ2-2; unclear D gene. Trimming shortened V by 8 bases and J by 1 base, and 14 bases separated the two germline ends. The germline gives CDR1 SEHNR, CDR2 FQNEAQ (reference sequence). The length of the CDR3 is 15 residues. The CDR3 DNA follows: TGTGCCAGCGACTTACCACCCGTGAACACCGGGGAGCTGTTTTTT. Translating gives CASDLPPVNTGELFF.

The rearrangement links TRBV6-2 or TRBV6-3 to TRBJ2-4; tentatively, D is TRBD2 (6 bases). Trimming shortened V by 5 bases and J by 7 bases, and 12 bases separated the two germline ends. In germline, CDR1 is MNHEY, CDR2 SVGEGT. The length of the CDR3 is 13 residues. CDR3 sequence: CASSDGSENIQYF. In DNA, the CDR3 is TGTGCCAGCAGTGACGGGAGTGAGAACATTCAGTACTTC.

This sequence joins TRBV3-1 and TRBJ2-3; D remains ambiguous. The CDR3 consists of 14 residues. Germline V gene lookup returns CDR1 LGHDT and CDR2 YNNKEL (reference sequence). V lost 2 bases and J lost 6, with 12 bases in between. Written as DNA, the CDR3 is TGTGCCAGCAGCCAAAGATCAGCGCGGGATACGCAGTATTTT. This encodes CASSQRSARDTQYF.

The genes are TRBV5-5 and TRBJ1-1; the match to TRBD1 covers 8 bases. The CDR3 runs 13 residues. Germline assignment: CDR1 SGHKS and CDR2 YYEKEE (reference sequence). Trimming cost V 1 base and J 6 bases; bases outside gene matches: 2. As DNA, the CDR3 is TGTGCCAGCAGCTTGCAGGGGGCCCCTGAAGCTTTCTTT. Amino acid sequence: CASSLQGAPEAFF. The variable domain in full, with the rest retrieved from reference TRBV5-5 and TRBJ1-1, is DAGVTQSPTHLIKTRGQQVTLRCSPISGHKSVSWYQQVLGQGPQFIFQYYEKEERGRGNFPDRFSARQFPNYSSELNVNALLLGDSALYLCASSLQGAPEAFFGQGTRLTVV.

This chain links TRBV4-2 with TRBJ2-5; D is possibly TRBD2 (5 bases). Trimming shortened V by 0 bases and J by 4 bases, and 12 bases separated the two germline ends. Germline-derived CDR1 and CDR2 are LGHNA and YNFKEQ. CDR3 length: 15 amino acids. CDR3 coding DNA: TGTGCCAGCAGCCAAGATCTTCGTGGGAGAGAGACCCAGTACTTC. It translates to CASSQDLRGRETQYF.

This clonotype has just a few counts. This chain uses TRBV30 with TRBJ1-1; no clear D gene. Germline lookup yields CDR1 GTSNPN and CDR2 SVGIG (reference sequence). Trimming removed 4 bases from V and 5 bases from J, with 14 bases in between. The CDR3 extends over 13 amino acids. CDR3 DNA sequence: TGTGCCTGGAACGTTGGTTCCGGGACTGAAGCTTTCTTT. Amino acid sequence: CAWNVGSGTEAFF.

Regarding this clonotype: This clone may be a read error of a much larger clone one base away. The CDR3 nucleotides are TGTGCCAGCAGCCAAGGGAACTATGGCTACACCTTC. It encodes CASSQGNYGYTF. This chain uses TRBV3-1 with TRBJ1-2, with D unresolved. V shed 1 base and J shed 2 bases, with 2 bases lying between them. The CDR3 sequence is 12 residues long. Germline assignment: CDR1 LGHDT and CDR2 YNNKEL (reference sequence).

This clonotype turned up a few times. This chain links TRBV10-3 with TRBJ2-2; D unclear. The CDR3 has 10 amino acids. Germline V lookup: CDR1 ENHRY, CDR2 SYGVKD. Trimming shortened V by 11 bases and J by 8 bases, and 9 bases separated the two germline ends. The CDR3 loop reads CAAGLGELFF. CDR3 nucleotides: TGTGCCGCAGGTCTGGGGGAGCTGTTTTTT.